This T cell receptor (beta chain) was captured in a study of cytomegalovirus exposure and HLA in healthy donors (dated by TCRdb to 2016 to 2017). Concerning the study at large: The 500 to 700 repertoires of the first cohort and the 95 to 150 validation repertoires were produced on the same platform, according to a later analysis. To predict cytomegalovirus infection status, the study combined high-throughput TCR immunosequencing, statistical association of individual TCRs with disease status, and machine learning. The aim of the study was to test whether cataloging public T cell receptors could identify signatures of past pathogen exposure. Besides the first cohort of around 670 subjects, a separate validation cohort made up of over 95 different subjects was used. The investigation overall reported the following: The authors suggested that the approach could potentially be generalized to other disease states and immunological phenotypes. A later analysis had no HLA typing for the validation cohort, so co-occurrence there was scored across all 130 or so repertoires. The classifier was reported to diagnose cytomegalovirus status with high specificity and sensitivity in both the original and validation cohorts. Subsequent analysis determined that TCRs grouped into clusters in the first cohort also showed a tendency toward co-occurrence across the approximately 120 validation repertoires, and 90% to 95% of cluster scores exceeded 0. A total of fewer than 200 TCR beta chains were listed by the study as associated with cytomegalovirus. A few of the identified cytomegalovirus-associated TCR beta chains were confirmed in vitro to be specific for cytomegalovirus antigens. While some public TCRs were present in many individuals, most TCR sequences turned up only very rarely across donors.

Receptor amplification or capture employed the immunoSEQ multiplex PCR assay. Per the source publication's procedure: To diagnose cytomegalovirus status from the catalog of TCR beta chain sequences, a statistical classification framework was built. The table was pulled from immuneACCESS by TCRdb, which kept in-frame rearrangements only. Such tables lose some clones; where checked, under half of the loss comes from unresolved V genes, and the rest has no known cause. V, J and clone size are taken as reported in that table, and D and trimming were inferred from the DNA itself. For this sample the table gives around 150,000 clones, of which about 88% were detected only once. The top ten clones comprise around 2.3% of the sample. The CDR3 has 14 amino acids, counting the end cysteine and phenylalanine. Only the CDR3 portion is preserved as DNA: 42 bases, with reading frame beginning at the first base. The germline V gene supplies CDR1 LGHNA and CDR2 YSLEER. V and J lose 0 bases and 3 bases, and a span of 9 bases separates them.

Comment on this clone: Its antigen is not yet known. No clone much larger than this one lies a single base away; base qualities are absent. Distinct nucleotide sequences in the sample also encode this CDR3.

Donors formed part of the validation cohort, which comprised about 130 subjects and was distinct from the first cohort of fewer than 750 subjects. This sequence was found in a young woman in good health and CMV-seronegative. Input material: PBMCs. Recombination joined TRBV4-3 with TRBJ2-7; the best D guess is TRBD2, with 6 bases matching. CDR3 reads: CASSQDVEGYEQYF. The DNA reads TGCGCCAGCAGCCAAGATGTGGAGGGCTACGAGCAGTACTTC.